This paragraph reports one T cell receptor (beta chain). Its antigen is currently unknown. This sample stems from a study of blood T cells in healthy people across ages. Broader study findings: The donors' CMV status was not determined, possibly confounding changes in expanded clonotypes.

V was shortened by 2 bases and J by 2 bases, with 2 bases between the two germline ends. CDR3 length equals 12 residues. The germline V gene has CDR1 MNHNY and CDR2 SVGAGI (reference sequence). Through a sample-barcoded 5' primer and a J-beta primer mix, a second PCR was run for roughly 6 to 11 cycles. TCRdb re-derived calls from the 5' RACE reads in MiXCR, one entry per CDR3 protein. This sample has roughly 1,100,000 distinct CDR3 sequences, with under 30% found just once. The same data also went into a second study, on T cells of mothers and their children.

V is TRBV6-6 and J is TRBJ2-3; D unclear. The sequenced material came from blood. This sequence was found in a girl aged 2-9 years in good health. The CDR3 region has the DNA TGTGCCAGCAGTTACACCACAGATACGCAGTATTTT. As protein: CASSYTTDTQYF.